This T cell receptor beta chain was sequenced in a study of cytomegalovirus exposure and HLA in healthy donors. Study-wide results and limits: TCR beta sequences reportedly predicted most subjects' HLA-A and HLA-B alleles accurately.

For this clone: No antigen is known for it.

CDR1 KGHSH and CDR2 LQKENI come from the germline V gene. The CDR3 has 17 residues. The ends lost 2 bases at V and 1 base at J; junction bases unmatched: 7. The PCR ran on 60 Vbeta and 13 Jbeta primers. The method was immunoSEQ multiplex PCR; TCRdb's version includes in-frame clones alone and lacks a portion of them. The sample shows fewer than 150,000 clones, 15% of them seen only once. The TCR comes from a woman aged 18-29 years in good health and CMV-seronegative. Sequencing input: PBMCs. This rearrangement joins TRBV18 to TRBJ2-2; 7 bases are a match to TRBD2. The CDR3 bases are TGTGCCAGCTCACCAAGAATCCCTAGCGGGAACACCGGGGAGCTGTTTTTT. This gives the protein CASSPRIPSGNTGELFF. Together with reference TRBV18 and TRBJ2-2, the CDR3 gives the full variable domain: NAGVMQNPRHLVRRRGQEARLRCSPMKGHSHVYWYRQLPEEGLKFMVYLQKENIIDESGMPKERFSAEFPKEGPSILRIQQVVRGDSAAYFCASSPRIPSGNTGELFFGEGSRLTVL.